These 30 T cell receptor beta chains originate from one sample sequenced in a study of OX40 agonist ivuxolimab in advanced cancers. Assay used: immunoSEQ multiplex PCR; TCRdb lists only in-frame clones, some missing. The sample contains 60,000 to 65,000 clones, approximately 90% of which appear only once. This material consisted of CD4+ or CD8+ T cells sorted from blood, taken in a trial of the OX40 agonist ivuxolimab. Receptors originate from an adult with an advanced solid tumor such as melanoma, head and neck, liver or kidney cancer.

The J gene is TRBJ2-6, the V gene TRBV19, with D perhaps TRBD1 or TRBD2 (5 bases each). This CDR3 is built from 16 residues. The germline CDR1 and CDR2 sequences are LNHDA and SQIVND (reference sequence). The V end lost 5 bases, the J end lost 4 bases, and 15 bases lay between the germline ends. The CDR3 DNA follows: TGTGCCAGTAGTGCCCGACAGCTAGCAGGGGCCAACGTCCTGACTTTC. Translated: CASSARQLAGANVLTF.

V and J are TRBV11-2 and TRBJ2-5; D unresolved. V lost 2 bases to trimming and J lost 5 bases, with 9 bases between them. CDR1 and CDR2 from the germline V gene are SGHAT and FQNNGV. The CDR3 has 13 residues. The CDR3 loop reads CASSLSLVETQYF. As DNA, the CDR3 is TGTGCCAGCAGCTTATCACTGGTCGAGACCCAGTACTTC.

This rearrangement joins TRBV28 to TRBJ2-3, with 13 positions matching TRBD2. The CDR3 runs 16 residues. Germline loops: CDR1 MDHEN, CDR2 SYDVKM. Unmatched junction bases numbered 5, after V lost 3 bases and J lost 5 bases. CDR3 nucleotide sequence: TGTGCCAGCAGTTTTAAAGGACTAGCGGGAGTAGATACGCAGTATTTT. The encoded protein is CASSFKGLAGVDTQYF. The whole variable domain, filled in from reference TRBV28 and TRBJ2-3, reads DVKVTQSSRYLVKRTGEKVFLECVQDMDHENMFWYRQDPGLGLRLIYFSYDVKMKEKGDIPEGYSVSREKKERFSLILESASTNQTSMYLCASSFKGLAGVDTQYFGPGTRLTVL.

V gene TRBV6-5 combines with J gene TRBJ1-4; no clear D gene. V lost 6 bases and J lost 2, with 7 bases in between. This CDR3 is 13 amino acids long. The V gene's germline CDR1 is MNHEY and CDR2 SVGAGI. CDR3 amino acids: CASSLGTNEKLFF. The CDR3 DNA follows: TGTGCCAGCAGCCTGGGTACTAATGAAAAACTGTTTTTT.

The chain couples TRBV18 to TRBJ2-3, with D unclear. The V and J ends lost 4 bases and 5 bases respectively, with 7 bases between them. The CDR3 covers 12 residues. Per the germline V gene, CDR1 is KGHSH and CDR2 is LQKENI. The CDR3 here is CASSQPGDTQYF. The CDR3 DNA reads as TGTGCCAGCTCACAACCGGGAGATACGCAGTATTTT.

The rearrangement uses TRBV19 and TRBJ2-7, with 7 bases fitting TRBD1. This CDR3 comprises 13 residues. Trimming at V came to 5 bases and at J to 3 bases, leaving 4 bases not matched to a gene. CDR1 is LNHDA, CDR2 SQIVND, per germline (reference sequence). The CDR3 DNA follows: TGTGCCAGTAGTCCTGGGACAGACTACGAGCAGTACTTC. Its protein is CASSPGTDYEQYF.

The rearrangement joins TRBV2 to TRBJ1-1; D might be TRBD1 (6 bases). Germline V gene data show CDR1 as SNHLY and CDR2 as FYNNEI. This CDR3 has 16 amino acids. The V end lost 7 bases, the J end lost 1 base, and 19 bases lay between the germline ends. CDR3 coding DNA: TGTGCCAGCAAAGGGGCATACGGGACATCGAACACTGAAGCTTTCTTT. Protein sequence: CASKGAYGTSNTEAFF.

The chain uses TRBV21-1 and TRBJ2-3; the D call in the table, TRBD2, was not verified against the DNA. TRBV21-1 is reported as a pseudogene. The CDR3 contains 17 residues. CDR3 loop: CASSKTAAGANTDTQYF. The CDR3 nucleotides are TGTGCCAGCAGCAAAACAGCGGCGGGGGCTAACACAGATACGCAGTATTTT.

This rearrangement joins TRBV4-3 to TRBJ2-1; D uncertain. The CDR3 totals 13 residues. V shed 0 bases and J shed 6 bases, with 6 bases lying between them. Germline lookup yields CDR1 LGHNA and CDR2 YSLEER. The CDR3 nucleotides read TGCGCCAGCAGCCAAGAACGAGTCAATGAGCAGTTCTTC. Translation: CASSQERVNEQFF.

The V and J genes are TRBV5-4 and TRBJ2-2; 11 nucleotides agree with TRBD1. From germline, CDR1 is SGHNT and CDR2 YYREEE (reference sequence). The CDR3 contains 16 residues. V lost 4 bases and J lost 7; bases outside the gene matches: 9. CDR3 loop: CASSPYGTGGIGELFF. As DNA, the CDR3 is TGTGCCAGCAGCCCGTACGGGACAGGGGGAATCGGGGAGCTGTTTTTT.

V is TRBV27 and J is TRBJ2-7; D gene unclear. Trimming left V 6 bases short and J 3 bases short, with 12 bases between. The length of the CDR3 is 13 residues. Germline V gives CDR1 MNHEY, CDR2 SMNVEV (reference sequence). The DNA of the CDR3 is TGTGCCAGCAGACCGGACGGTCACTACGAGCAGTACTTC. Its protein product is CASRPDGHYEQYF.

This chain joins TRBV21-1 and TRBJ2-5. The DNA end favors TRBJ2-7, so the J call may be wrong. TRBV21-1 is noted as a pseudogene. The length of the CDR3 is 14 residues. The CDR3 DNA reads TGTGCCAGCAGCAAAGGAGGGGACGGGCTCGAGCAGTACTTC. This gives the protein CASSKGGDGLEQYF.

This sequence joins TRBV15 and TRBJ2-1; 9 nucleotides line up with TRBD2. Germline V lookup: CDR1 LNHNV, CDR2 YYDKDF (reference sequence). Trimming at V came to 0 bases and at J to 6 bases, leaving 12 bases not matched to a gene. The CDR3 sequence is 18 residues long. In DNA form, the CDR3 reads TGTGCCACCAGCAGAGAACAGTCTCGCGGGAGGGCTTTCAATGAGCAGTTCTTC. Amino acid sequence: CATSREQSRGRAFNEQFF.

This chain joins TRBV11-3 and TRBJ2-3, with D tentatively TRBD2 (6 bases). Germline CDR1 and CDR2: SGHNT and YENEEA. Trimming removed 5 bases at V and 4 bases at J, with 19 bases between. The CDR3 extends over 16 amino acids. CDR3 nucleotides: TGTGCCAGCAGCCCATGGGGTGGAGGGCCATCAGATACGCAGTATTTT. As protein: CASSPWGGGPSDTQYF.

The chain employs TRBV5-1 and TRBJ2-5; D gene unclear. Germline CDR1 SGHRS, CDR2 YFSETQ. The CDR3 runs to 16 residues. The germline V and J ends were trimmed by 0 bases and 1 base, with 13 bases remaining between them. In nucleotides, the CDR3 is TGCGCCAGCAGCTTGGCCGCCTCATACCCCCAAGAGACCCAGTACTTC. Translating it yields CASSLAASYPQETQYF.

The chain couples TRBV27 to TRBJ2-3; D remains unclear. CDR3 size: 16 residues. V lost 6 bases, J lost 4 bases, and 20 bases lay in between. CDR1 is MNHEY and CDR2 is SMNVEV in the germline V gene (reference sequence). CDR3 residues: CASSPLTTLGSDTQYF. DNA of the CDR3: TGTGCCAGCAGCCCTTTGACGACCCTGGGGTCAGATACGCAGTATTTT.

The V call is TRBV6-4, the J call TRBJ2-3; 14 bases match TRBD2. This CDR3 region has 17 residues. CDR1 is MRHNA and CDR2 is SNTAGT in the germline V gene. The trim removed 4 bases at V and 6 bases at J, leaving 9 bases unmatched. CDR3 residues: CASSASKTSGRGDTQYF. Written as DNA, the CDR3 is TGTGCCAGCAGTGCCTCTAAGACTAGCGGGAGGGGGGATACGCAGTATTTT.

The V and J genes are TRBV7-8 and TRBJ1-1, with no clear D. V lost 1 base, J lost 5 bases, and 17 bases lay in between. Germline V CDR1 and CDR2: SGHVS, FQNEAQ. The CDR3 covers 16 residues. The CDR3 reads CASSLGGRASTTEAFF. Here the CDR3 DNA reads TGTGCCAGCAGCTTAGGTGGTAGGGCTTCCACAACTGAAGCTTTCTTT.

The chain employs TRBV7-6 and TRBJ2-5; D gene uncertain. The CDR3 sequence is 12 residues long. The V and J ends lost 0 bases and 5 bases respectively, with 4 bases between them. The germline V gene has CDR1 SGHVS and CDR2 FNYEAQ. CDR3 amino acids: CASSLAWETQYF. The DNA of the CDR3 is TGTGCCAGCAGCTTAGCGTGGGAGACCCAGTACTTC.

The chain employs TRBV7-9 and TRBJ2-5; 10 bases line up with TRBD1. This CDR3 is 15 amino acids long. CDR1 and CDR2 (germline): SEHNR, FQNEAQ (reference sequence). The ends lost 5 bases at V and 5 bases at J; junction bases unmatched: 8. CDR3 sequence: CASSLRQGAWETQYF. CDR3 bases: TGTGCCAGCAGCCTTAGACAGGGGGCCTGGGAGACCCAGTACTTC.

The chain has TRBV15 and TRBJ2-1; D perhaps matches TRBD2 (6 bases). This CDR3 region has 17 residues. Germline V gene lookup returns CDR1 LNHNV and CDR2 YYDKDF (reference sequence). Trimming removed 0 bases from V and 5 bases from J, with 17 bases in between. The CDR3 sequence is CATSREGGEVLNNEQFF. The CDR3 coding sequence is TGTGCCACCAGCAGAGAGGGGGGAGAAGTCCTTAACAATGAGCAGTTCTTC. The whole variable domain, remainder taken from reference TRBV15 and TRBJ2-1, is DAMVIQNPRYQVTQFGKPVTLSCSQTLNHNVMYWYQQKSSQAPKLLFHYYDKDFNNEADTPDNFQSRRPNTSFCFLDIRSPGLGDTAMYLCATSREGGEVLNNEQFFGPGTRLTVL.

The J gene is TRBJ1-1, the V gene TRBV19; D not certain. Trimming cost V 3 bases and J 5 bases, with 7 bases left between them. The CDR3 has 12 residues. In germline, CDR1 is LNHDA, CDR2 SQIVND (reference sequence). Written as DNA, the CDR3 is TGTGCCAGTAGTATGGGTCGTACTGAAGCTTTCTTT. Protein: CASSMGRTEAFF.

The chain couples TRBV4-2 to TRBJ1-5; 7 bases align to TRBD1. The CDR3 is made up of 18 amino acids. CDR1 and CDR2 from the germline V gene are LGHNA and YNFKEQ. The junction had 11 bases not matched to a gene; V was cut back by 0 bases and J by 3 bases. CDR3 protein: CASSQDLWRQGDNQPQHF. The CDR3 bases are TGTGCCAGCAGCCAAGATCTTTGGCGGCAGGGGGACAATCAGCCCCAGCATTTT.

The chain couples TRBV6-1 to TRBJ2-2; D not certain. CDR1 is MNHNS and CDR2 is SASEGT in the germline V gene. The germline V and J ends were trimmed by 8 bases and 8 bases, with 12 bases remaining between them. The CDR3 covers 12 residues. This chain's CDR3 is CASGAAAGELFF. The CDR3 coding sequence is TGTGCCAGCGGCGCGGCGGCTGGGGAGCTGTTTTTT.

The CDR3 DNA reads as TGTGCCAGCAGCCAGGGACTAGCGGGGTCTTCCTACGAGCAGTACTTC. This encodes CASSQGLAGSSYEQYF. V and J are TRBV14 and TRBJ2-5; 13 nucleotides align to TRBD2. The J call may be faulty, since TRBJ2-7 better matches the DNA end. The CDR3 extends over 16 amino acids. Germline values: CDR1 SGHDN, CDR2 FVKESK.

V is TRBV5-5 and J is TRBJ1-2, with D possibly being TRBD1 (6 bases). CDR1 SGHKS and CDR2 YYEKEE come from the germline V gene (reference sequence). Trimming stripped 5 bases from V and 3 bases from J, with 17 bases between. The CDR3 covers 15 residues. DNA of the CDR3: TGTGCCAGCAGGGAGTATGCAGGGGCATACTATGGCTACACCTTC. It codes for CASREYAGAYYGYTF. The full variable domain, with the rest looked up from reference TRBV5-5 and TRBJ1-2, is DAGVTQSPTHLIKTRGQQVTLRCSPISGHKSVSWYQQVLGQGPQFIFQYYEKEERGRGNFPDRFSARQFPNYSSELNVNALLLGDSALYLCASREYAGAYYGYTFGSGTRLTVV.

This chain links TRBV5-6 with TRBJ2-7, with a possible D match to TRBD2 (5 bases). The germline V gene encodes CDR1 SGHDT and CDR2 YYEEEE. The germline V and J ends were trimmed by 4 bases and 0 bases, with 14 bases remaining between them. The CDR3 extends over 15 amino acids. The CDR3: CASSRGPGNSYEQYF. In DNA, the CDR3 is TGTGCCAGCAGCAGAGGTCCCGGGAACTCCTACGAGCAGTACTTC.

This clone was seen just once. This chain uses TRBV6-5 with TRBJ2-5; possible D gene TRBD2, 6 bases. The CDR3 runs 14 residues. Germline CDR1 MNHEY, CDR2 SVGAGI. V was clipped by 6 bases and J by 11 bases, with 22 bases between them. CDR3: CASSLGPTRREQYF. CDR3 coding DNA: TGTGCCAGCAGCCTCGGACCTACCCGGAGGGAGCAGTACTTC.

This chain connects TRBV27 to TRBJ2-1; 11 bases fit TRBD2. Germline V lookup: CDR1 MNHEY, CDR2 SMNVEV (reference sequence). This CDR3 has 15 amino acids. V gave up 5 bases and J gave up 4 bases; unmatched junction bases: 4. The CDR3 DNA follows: TGTGCCAGCAGTCTAGCGGGAGGTTCATACAATGAGCAGTTCTTC. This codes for CASSLAGGSYNEQFF.

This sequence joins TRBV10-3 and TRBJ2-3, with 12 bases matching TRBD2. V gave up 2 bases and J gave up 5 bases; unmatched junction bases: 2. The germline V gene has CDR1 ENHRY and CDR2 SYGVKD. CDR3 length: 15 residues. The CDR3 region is CAISEQLAGGDTQYF. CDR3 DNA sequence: TGTGCCATCAGTGAGCAACTAGCGGGGGGAGATACGCAGTATTTT.